The 22 T cell receptor beta chains presented below share a single source sample, sequenced in a study of cytotoxic CD8 clonotypes in ibrutinib-treated CLL (dated by TCRdb to the early 2020s). Preparation of the library involved the immunoSEQ multiplex PCR assay. TCRdb took over this immuneACCESS table, retaining in-frame rearrangements with V and J assigned. Such tables are incomplete; in checked studies, under half of the missing clones stem from an unresolved V gene, and the remainder is unexplained. The sample table lists about 140,000 clones, more than 75% of them with a count of one. In total, the top ten clones hold around 7.6% of the sample. The material sequenced was PBMCs, taken after 36 months of ibrutinib treatment. The receptors derive from a human donor with chronic lymphocytic leukemia.

This chain connects TRBV5-1 to TRBJ1-1; the D is unclear. Deletions cut 0 bases from V and 3 bases from J, with 12 bases between. Germline V CDR1 and CDR2: SGHRS, YFSETQ. This CDR3 has 15 residues. The CDR3 region has the DNA TGCGCCAGCAGCTTGGATGCTTCGGACTACACTGAAGCTTTCTTT. Encoded protein: CASSLDASDYTEAFF.

This chain connects TRBV5-1 to TRBJ1-5; D possibly corresponds to TRBD1 (5 bases). Trimming shortened V by 0 bases and J by 7 bases, and 14 bases separated the two germline ends. Germline lookup yields CDR1 SGHRS and CDR2 YFSETQ. The CDR3 loop spans 15 amino acids. CDR3 in DNA: TGCGCCAGCAGCTTGGAGGGGCACGTAAGGCAGCCCCAGCATTTT. It codes for CASSLEGHVRQPQHF.

The chain employs TRBV27 and TRBJ2-1, with 14 bases matching TRBD2. Looked up from germline, CDR1 is MNHEY and CDR2 is SMNVEV (reference sequence). Trimming removed 5 bases from V and 7 bases from J; junction bases left unmatched: 4. This CDR3 region has 15 residues. The CDR3 DNA is TGTGCCAGCAGTCGACTAGCGGGAGGGAGGAATGAGCAGTTCTTC. Protein sequence: CASSRLAGGRNEQFF.

The genes are TRBV15 and TRBJ2-7; D is undetermined. Germline CDR1 LNHNV, CDR2 YYDKDF (reference sequence). Trimming left V 8 bases short and J 1 base short, with 9 bases between. The CDR3 is 12 residues long. The CDR3 sequence is CATGHKSYEQYF. The CDR3 DNA is TGTGCCACCGGGCACAAATCCTACGAGCAGTACTTC.

The chain's CDR3 is CASNPVGESEKLFF. The CDR3 region has the DNA TGTGCCAGTAACCCTGTAGGGGAATCGGAAAAACTGTTTTTT. The rearrangement joins TRBV19 to TRBJ1-4, with D perhaps TRBD1 (5 bases). This CDR3 is 14 amino acids long. Trimming stripped 7 bases from V and 8 bases from J, with 17 bases between. CDR1 is LNHDA, CDR2 SQIVND, per germline (reference sequence).

This clone came up many times. The chain is built from TRBV2 and TRBJ2-3; 9 nucleotides match TRBD1. V was pared by 2 bases and J by 2 bases, with 2 bases of the junction left unmatched. The length of the CDR3 is 15 residues. Germline lookup yields CDR1 SNHLY and CDR2 FYNNEI. The CDR3 loop reads CASSETGGFTDTQYF. CDR3 nucleotide sequence: TGTGCCAGCAGTGAAACAGGGGGCTTCACAGATACGCAGTATTTT. Using reference TRBV2 and TRBJ2-3 for the parts outside the CDR3, the full variable domain is EPEVTQTPSHQVTQMGQEVILRCVPISNHLYFYWYRQILGQKVEFLVSFYNNEISEKSEIFDDQFSVERPDGSNFTLKIRSTKLEDSAMYFCASSETGGFTDTQYFGPGTRLTVL.

CDR3 region: CASSVESPLEAFF. CDR3 coding DNA: TGTGCCAGCAGCGTAGAGTCACCCCTCGAAGCTTTCTTT. The rearrangement links TRBV9 to TRBJ1-1, with unresolved D. This CDR3 has 13 residues. Looked up from germline, CDR1 is SGDLS and CDR2 is YYNGEE. Trimming removed 0 bases at V and 8 bases at J, with 11 bases between.

This chain links TRBV19 with TRBJ2-7, with TRBD1 as a possible D gene (6 bases). Germline V gene lookup returns CDR1 LNHDA and CDR2 SQIVND (reference sequence). There are 13 residues in the CDR3. The germline V and J ends were trimmed by 1 base and 5 bases, with 9 bases remaining between them. The CDR3 loop reads CASSIAPGDEQYF. The CDR3 coding sequence is TGTGCCAGTAGTATAGCCCCAGGGGACGAGCAGTACTTC.

CDR3 region: CASSVGQIKNTEAFF. In nucleotides, the CDR3 is TGTGCCAGCAGCGTAGGTCAGATAAAAAACACTGAAGCTTTCTTT. This rearrangement joins TRBV9 to TRBJ1-1; no firm D call. The length of the CDR3 is 15 residues. The germline CDR1 and CDR2 sequences are SGDLS and YYNGEE. The V end lost 0 bases, the J end lost 2 bases, and 11 bases lay between the germline ends.

The CDR3 protein is CASTPRGYGYTF. DNA of the CDR3: TGTGCCAGCACCCCGCGAGGTTATGGCTACACCTTC. This chain uses TRBV7-9 with TRBJ1-2, with no clear D. This CDR3 spans 12 amino acids. The germline gives CDR1 SEHNR, CDR2 FQNEAQ (reference sequence). Trimming took off 7 bases at V and 5 bases at J, with 11 bases between the two ends.

V is TRBV18 and J is TRBJ1-5, with 8 bases matching TRBD1. The CDR3 has 16 residues. J gave up 0 bases and V 3 bases, and 4 bases lay outside the gene matches. The germline V gene encodes CDR1 KGHSH and CDR2 LQKENI. The CDR3 DNA sequence: TGTGCCAGCTCACCGACAGGACAGGGTAGCAATCAGCCCCAGCATTTT. It translates to CASSPTGQGSNQPQHF.

Turning to this clone: One end of the junction varies from germline; a read error may be responsible. This rearrangement joins TRBV28 to TRBJ2-3, with no clear D. From germline, CDR1 is MDHEN and CDR2 SYDVKM. This CDR3 comprises 15 residues. The CDR3, as DNA: TGTGCCGGCAGTTTGAATCCTTCTGCCGGAGATACGCAGTATTTT. Its translation: CAGSLNPSAGDTQYF.

The chain is built from TRBV11-2 and TRBJ2-1; TRBD2 matches at 9 bases. The CDR3 has 17 residues. Germline values: CDR1 SGHAT, CDR2 FQNNGV. J lost 0 bases, V lost 1 base, and 4 bases had no gene match. The CDR3 sequence: CASSLGRGGASYNEQFF. CDR3 nucleotide sequence: TGTGCCAGCAGCTTAGGCCGCGGGGGGGCCTCCTACAATGAGCAGTTCTTC.

The chain links TRBV27 to TRBJ2-2; no clear D. The germline CDR1 and CDR2 sequences are MNHEY and SMNVEV (reference sequence). The V and J ends lost 3 bases and 2 bases respectively, with 13 bases between them. The CDR3 has 16 amino acids. CDR3 sequence (DNA): TGTGCCAGCAGTTTTGCATCCTCCGCTAACACCGGGGAGCTGTTTTTT. This translates into CASSFASSANTGELFF.

The V and J genes are TRBV7-8 and TRBJ1-4; TRBD1 is a possible D gene (6 bases). CDR3 length equals 18 residues. The V gene lost 1 base and the J gene lost 3 bases, with 18 bases spanning the gap. Germline V lookup: CDR1 SGHVS, CDR2 FQNEAQ. The CDR3: CASSLGWGRRAANEKLFF. CDR3 DNA: TGTGCCAGCAGCTTAGGGTGGGGGCGCAGAGCGGCTAATGAAAAACTGTTTTTT. The full variable domain, in which reference TRBV7-8 and TRBJ1-4 provide the parts outside the CDR3, is GAGVSQSPRYKVAKRGQDVALRCDPISGHVSLFWYQQALGQGPEFLTYFQNEAQLDKSGLPSDRFFAERPEGSVSTLKIQRTQQEDSAVYLCASSLGWGRRAANEKLFFGSGTQLSVL.

V usage is TRBV29-1 and J usage is TRBJ2-7, with 9 bases identical to TRBD1. V shed 6 bases, J shed 3 bases, and the junction held 6 bases outside the gene matches. Germline V gene data show CDR1 as SQVTM and CDR2 as ANQGSEA. The CDR3 length is 13 residues. In DNA, the CDR3 is TGCAGCGTGGCTCGGACAGGGGTCTACGAGCAGTACTTC. Translation: CSVARTGVYEQYF.

In its sample, this clone was seen once. This chain connects TRBV28 to TRBJ1-5; 7 positions match TRBD1. Germline V lookup: CDR1 MDHEN, CDR2 SYDVKM. V shed 5 bases and J 3 bases; nucleotides not matched to a gene: 4. This CDR3 has 14 residues. The CDR3 loop is CASSTGVANQPQHF. The CDR3, as DNA: TGTGCCAGCAGTACAGGGGTGGCCAATCAGCCCCAGCATTTT.

CDR3 amino acids: CASRTSGRGGETQYF. CDR3 sequence (DNA): TGCGCCAGCAGGACTAGCGGGAGAGGCGGGGAGACCCAGTACTTC. The chain couples TRBV5-1 to TRBJ2-5; 12 bases match TRBD2. The CDR3 consists of 15 residues. Germline V gene lookup returns CDR1 SGHRS and CDR2 YFSETQ. Germline trimming cut 5 bases from V and 5 bases from J; bases unmatched to any gene: 7.

This clone was counted a single time. CDR3 residues: CASSASSTDTQYF. In nucleotides, the CDR3 is TGTGCCAGCAGCGCCTCTAGCACAGATACGCAGTATTTT. The chain is built from TRBV7-3 and TRBJ2-3; the D is unclear. This CDR3 has 13 residues. The germline V gene has CDR1 SGHTA and CDR2 FQGTGA. V was shortened by 5 bases and J by 0 bases, with 6 bases between the two germline ends.

In this sample, this clone turned up a few times. The chain links TRBV19 to TRBJ2-3; 12 bases map to TRBD2. This CDR3 has 18 residues. The germline gives CDR1 LNHDA, CDR2 SQIVND (reference sequence). The junction had 14 bases not matched to a gene; V was cut back by 6 bases and J by 4 bases. The CDR3: CASSPKASGRARPDTQYF. In DNA, the CDR3 is TGTGCCAGTAGCCCGAAGGCTAGCGGGAGGGCCCGGCCAGATACGCAGTATTTT. Full variable domain (outside the CDR3, taken from reference TRBV19 and TRBJ2-3): DGGITQSPKYLFRKEGQNVTLSCEQNLNHDAMYWYRQDPGQGLRLIYYSQIVNDFQKGDIAEGYSVSREKKESFPLTVTSAQKNPTAFYLCASSPKASGRARPDTQYFGPGTRLTVL.

The chain combines TRBV5-1 with TRBJ1-1; TRBD1 is a possible D gene (5 bases). The CDR3 sequence is 18 residues long. Trimming shortened V by 0 bases and J by 0 bases, and 18 bases separated the two germline ends. Germline V gene data show CDR1 as SGHRS and CDR2 as YFSETQ. CDR3 nucleotides: TGCGCCAGCAGCTTGGGAGGCAGGGCGGAACCTATGAACACTGAAGCTTTCTTT. Amino acids: CASSLGGRAEPMNTEAFF.

The V and J genes are TRBV6-5 and TRBJ2-1; no firm D call. Trimming removed 0 bases at V and 6 bases at J, with 6 bases between. The germline V gene encodes CDR1 MNHEY and CDR2 SVGAGI. This CDR3 is 13 amino acids long. DNA of the CDR3: TGTGCCAGCAGTTACTCTTCACGCAATGAGCAGTTCTTC. Its protein product is CASSYSSRNEQFF.